These 28 T cell receptor beta chains came from one sample sequenced in a study of CD8+ T cells in alopecia areata. After isolation, RNA underwent reverse transcription to generate cDNA as the sequencing template. Sequenced by immunoSEQ multiplex PCR; TCRdb stores in-frame clones only, minus some. The data show more than 100,000 clones, 55% seen once. The sequenced sample consisted of CD4+ T cells sorted from blood. The receptor source for this set is a human donor in good health.

The genes are TRBV29-1 and TRBJ2-6, with D possibly TRBD1 on 6 matching bases. Deletions cut 6 bases from V and 0 bases from J, with 15 bases between. Germline lookup yields CDR1 SQVTM and CDR2 ANQGSEA. This CDR3 region has 16 residues. As DNA, the CDR3 is TGCAGCGTCGGACAGACGAGTTCCTCTGGGGCCAACGTCCTGACTTTC. Its translation: CSVGQTSSSGANVLTF.

The chain uses TRBV5-6 and TRBJ2-5, with unresolved D. Trimming took 4 bases from V and 0 from J, leaving 7 bases between them. This CDR3 region has 13 residues. Per the germline V gene, CDR1 is SGHDT and CDR2 is YYEEEE. CDR3 sequence (DNA): TGTGCCAGCAGCCACACCGACCAAGAGACCCAGTACTTC. Protein: CASSHTDQETQYF.

The rearrangement joins TRBV29-1 to TRBJ2-7; D is unclear. Germline CDR1 reads SQVTM; CDR2 reads ANQGSEA. V was pared by 7 bases and J by 3 bases, with 16 bases between. The CDR3 covers 13 residues. In DNA, the CDR3 is TGCAGCGCCGGGCGCGGTCTTGACTACGAGCAGTACTTC. Amino acids: CSAGRGLDYEQYF.

The rearrangement links TRBV2 to TRBJ1-5; 9 bases line up with TRBD1. Trimming removed 6 bases from V and 5 bases from J; junction bases left unmatched: 2. There are 13 residues in the CDR3. Germline CDR1 reads SNHLY; CDR2 reads FYNNEI. The DNA for the CDR3 is TGTGCCAGCAGAAGACAGGGGGATCAGCCCCAGCATTTT. Its protein is CASRRQGDQPQHF.

This chain uses TRBV30 with TRBJ2-6; D is unclear. CDR1 is GTSNPN and CDR2 is SVGIG in the germline V gene (reference sequence). There are 13 residues in the CDR3. V gave up 7 bases and J gave up 2 bases, with 9 bases separating them. For the CDR3, the DNA is TGTGCCTCCCGAAAGGCTGGGGCCAACGTCCTGACTTTC. This translates into CASRKAGANVLTF.

The chain couples TRBV4-3 to TRBJ2-3; 10 nucleotides agree with TRBD1. The CDR3 is 14 residues long. Germline loops: CDR1 LGHNA, CDR2 YSLEER. Trimming at V came to 4 bases and at J to 4 bases, leaving 2 bases not matched to a gene. In nucleotides, the CDR3 is TGCGCCAGCAGCCCAGGACAGGGGGCAGATACGCAGTATTTT. Translating it yields CASSPGQGADTQYF.

The chain is built from TRBV10-1 and TRBJ2-7, with 10 bases aligning to TRBD1. V lost 8 bases and J lost 7; bases outside the gene matches: 29. This CDR3 spans 20 amino acids. The germline V gene has CDR1 WNHNN and CDR2 SYGVQD (reference sequence). The CDR3 nucleotides read TGCGCCAGCTCCCGGCAAACCGGGACAGGGGTTCTCGGGGGGCAGCGAGAGCAGTACTTC. Translating gives CASSRQTGTGVLGGQREQYF.

This clone occurred a few times. This sequence joins TRBV25-1 and TRBJ1-6, with D hard to call. Germline V gene data show CDR1 as MGHDK and CDR2 as SYGVNS. This CDR3 is built from 11 residues. V was cut by 0 bases and J by 14 bases, with 5 bases left in between. CDR3 residues: CASSEYQALHF. The CDR3 nucleotides are TGTGCCAGCAGTGAATATCAGGCCCTCCACTTT. Combining the CDR3 with reference TRBV25-1 and TRBJ1-6 gives the whole variable domain EADIYQTPRYLVIGTGKKITLECSQTMGHDKMYWYQQDPGMELHLIHYSYGVNSTEKGDLSSESTVSRIRTEHFPLTLESARPSHTSQYLCASSEYQALHFGNGTRLTVT.

The chain links TRBV5-1 to TRBJ2-2; 7 nucleotides align to TRBD2. Trimming cost V 4 bases and J 8 bases; bases outside gene matches: 11. CDR1 and CDR2 (germline): SGHRS, YFSETQ. The CDR3 spans 15 residues. The CDR3 DNA reads as TGCGCCAGCAGCCGGGGACTACTATCTTCTGGGGAGCTGTTTTTT. It translates to CASSRGLLSSGELFF.

This clone was detected a few times. The chain links TRBV30 to TRBJ2-2; tentative D call: TRBD1 (5 bases). CDR1 and CDR2 from the germline V gene are GTSNPN and SVGIG (reference sequence). The CDR3 runs to 13 residues. V was shortened by 8 bases and J by 0 bases, with 10 bases between the two germline ends. The CDR3 DNA sequence: TGTGCCACAAAGACAGCGAACACCGGGGAGCTGTTTTTT. This gives the protein CATKTANTGELFF.

V gene TRBV5-1 combines with J gene TRBJ2-1; D is perhaps TRBD2 (5 bases). V was clipped by 4 bases and J by 5 bases, with 16 bases between them. Per the germline V gene, CDR1 is SGHRS and CDR2 is YFSETQ. CDR3 length: 15 residues. CDR3 coding DNA: TGCGCCAGCAGCGCGACTAAGGTCTTGGACAATGAGCAGTTCTTC. Its translation is CASSATKVLDNEQFF. Drawing the rest from reference TRBV5-1 and TRBJ2-1, the complete variable domain is KAGVTQTPRYLIKTRGQQVTLSCSPISGHRSVSWYQQTPGQGLQFLFEYFSETQRNKGNFPGRFSGRQFSNSRSEMNVSTLELGDSALYLCASSATKVLDNEQFFGPGTRLTVL.

V is TRBV16 and J is TRBJ1-5, with D unclear. The CDR3 consists of 18 residues. Germline V CDR1 and CDR2: KGHSY, FQNENV. V dropped 1 base and J dropped 6 bases, with 22 bases sitting between them. The CDR3 nucleotides read TGTGCCAGCAGCCAATTACTTCTGAGGTCTCCGTCCCCTCAGCCCCAGCATTTT. Its protein product is CASSQLLLRSPSPQPQHF.

The table lists this clone with a few counts. Here the CDR3 reads CSALRGYSTDTQYF. DNA of the CDR3: TGCAGCGCCTTACGTGGGTATAGCACAGATACGCAGTATTTT. V is TRBV29-1 and J is TRBJ2-3; no firm D call. CDR1 is SQVTM, CDR2 ANQGSEA, per germline. V was pared by 7 bases and J by 0 bases, with 14 bases between. The CDR3 length is 14 residues.

The table lists this clone with a few counts. CDR3: CASSLPTGTGGHGYTF. The DNA for the CDR3 is TGCGCCAGCAGCCTCCCCACCGGGACAGGGGGCCATGGCTACACCTTC. The chain links TRBV5-1 to TRBJ1-2; 12 bases fit TRBD1. The ends lost 4 bases at V and 6 bases at J; junction bases unmatched: 10. Germline V gives CDR1 SGHRS, CDR2 YFSETQ. The CDR3 is made up of 16 amino acids.

The rearrangement links TRBV2 to TRBJ1-2; unclear D gene. Trimming pared 6 bases from V and 4 bases from J, leaving 12 bases between. This CDR3 has 13 amino acids. Germline values: CDR1 SNHLY, CDR2 FYNNEI. The CDR3 sequence is CASRGGPGYGYTF. CDR3 nucleotides: TGTGCCAGCAGGGGTGGGCCCGGCTATGGCTACACCTTC.

The chain links TRBV30 to TRBJ2-5, with 9 positions matching TRBD2. CDR1 and CDR2 (germline): GTSNPN, SVGIG (reference sequence). The CDR3 loop spans 15 amino acids. V trimming: 2 bases; J trimming: 8 bases; junction bases outside the gene matches: 12. CDR3 sequence (DNA): TGTGCCTGGAGTCCTGGGGATTTAGCGGGGGTAACCCAGTACTTC. Translated: CAWSPGDLAGVTQYF.

The gene calls are TRBV10-3 and TRBJ2-3; D call uncertain. Trimming removed 7 bases from V and 6 bases from J, with 14 bases in between. CDR3 length: 13 residues. Germline loops: CDR1 ENHRY, CDR2 SYGVKD. DNA for the CDR3: TGTGCCATCACTCCAGCGAATGGGGATACGCAGTATTTT. Amino acid sequence: CAITPANGDTQYF.

This clone has just a few counts. This chain connects TRBV5-1 to TRBJ2-2; 8 positions agree with TRBD1. The CDR3 contains 15 residues. The germline gives CDR1 SGHRS, CDR2 YFSETQ. Trimming removed 7 bases from V and 0 bases from J; junction bases left unmatched: 5. The CDR3 DNA reads TGCGCCAGCGGAAGGGGACAGGCGAACACCGGGGAGCTGTTTTTT. Amino acid sequence: CASGRGQANTGELFF.

This chain joins TRBV5-1 and TRBJ2-5; D perhaps matches TRBD2 (5 bases). The CDR3 is 14 residues long. Per the germline V gene, CDR1 is SGHRS and CDR2 is YFSETQ. V lost 0 bases and J lost 4, with 10 bases in between. The CDR3 is CASSLAVSGETQYF. The CDR3 DNA reads TGCGCCAGCAGCTTGGCCGTCAGCGGAGAGACCCAGTACTTC.

This sequence joins TRBV29-1 and TRBJ2-5; D possibly corresponds to TRBD2 (5 bases). The CDR3 spans 13 residues. V was cut by 6 bases and J by 5 bases, with 16 bases left in between. Germline V gene lookup returns CDR1 SQVTM and CDR2 ANQGSEA. The DNA for the CDR3 is TGCAGCGTCCTCTTGGCGGAGCGGGAGACCCAGTACTTC. Encoded protein: CSVLLAERETQYF.

The J gene is TRBJ1-6, the V gene TRBV28, with D hard to call. The CDR3 runs 14 residues. Trimming took 1 base from V and 4 from J, leaving 5 bases between them. Germline CDR1 MDHEN, CDR2 SYDVKM. The CDR3 protein is CASSLYGYNSPLHF. DNA of the CDR3: TGTGCCAGCAGTTTATATGGGTATAATTCACCCCTCCACTTT.

The chain joins TRBV7-9 to TRBJ2-1; TRBD2 matches 8 bases. Germline-derived CDR1 and CDR2 are SEHNR and FQNEAQ (reference sequence). CDR3 size: 15 residues. V was pared by 5 bases and J by 2 bases, with 5 bases of the junction left unmatched. The CDR3 nucleotides are TGTGCCAGCAGCAATCGCGGGGGGACCTACAATGAGCAGTTCTTC. This translates into CASSNRGGTYNEQFF. The full variable domain, rest sourced from reference TRBV7-9 and TRBJ2-1, is DTGVSQNPRHKITKRGQNVTFRCDPISEHNRLYWYRQTLGQGPEFLTYFQNEAQLEKSRLLSDRFSAERPKGSFSTLEIQRTEQGDSAMYLCASSNRGGTYNEQFFGPGTRLTVL.

The chain recombines TRBV29-1 with TRBJ2-7; 8 bases line up with TRBD1. Germline-derived CDR1 and CDR2 are SQVTM and ANQGSEA. Trimming removed 4 bases from V and 5 bases from J; junction bases left unmatched: 10. This CDR3 has 14 amino acids. The CDR3 loop is CSVGTQGAINEQYF. The CDR3 region has the DNA TGCAGCGTTGGTACCCAGGGGGCTATCAACGAGCAGTACTTC.

The chain uses TRBV9 and TRBJ1-2; D uncertain. CDR1 and CDR2 (germline): SGDLS, YYNGEE. Deletions cut 0 bases from V and 5 bases from J, with 11 bases between. The CDR3 contains 14 residues. The CDR3 DNA reads as TGTGCCAGCAGCGTAGATGGGTATTGGTATGGCTACACCTTC. Protein sequence: CASSVDGYWYGYTF.

The CDR3 protein is CASSLGTRGSEAFF. CDR3 nucleotides: TGCGCCAGCAGCTTGGGGACACGGGGGTCTGAAGCTTTCTTT. This chain connects TRBV5-1 to TRBJ1-1; D is possibly TRBD1 (5 bases). Germline CDR1 and CDR2: SGHRS and YFSETQ. CDR3 size: 14 residues. V was cut by 0 bases and J by 6 bases, with 12 bases left in between.

V is TRBV7-2 and J is TRBJ2-3, with D maybe TRBD2 (6 bases). With 5 bases removed from V and 5 bases from J, the gap between germline ends came to 8 bases. CDR3 length equals 12 residues. Germline values: CDR1 SGHTA, CDR2 FQGNSA. The CDR3 nucleotides read TGTGCCAGCAGCCGGACTAAAGATACGCAGTATTTT. This sequence encodes CASSRTKDTQYF.

The CDR3 sequence: CASSHGTLRGPLTVDTQYF. CDR3 sequence (DNA): TGCGCCAGCAGCCATGGGACTCTAAGGGGGCCCCTAACTGTGGATACGCAGTATTTT. The rearrangement links TRBV4-1 to TRBJ2-3, with D maybe TRBD1 (7 bases). The V end lost 3 bases, the J end lost 6 bases, and 28 bases lay between the germline ends. The CDR3 has 19 amino acids. Germline V gives CDR1 MGHRA, CDR2 YSYEKL.

J is TRBJ1-1 and V is TRBV4-1; D not certain. The ends were cut back, 4 bases at V and 0 bases at J, with 9 bases in the middle. Germline CDR1 MGHRA, CDR2 YSYEKL. The CDR3 extends over 14 amino acids. The CDR3 is CASSPGPMNTEAFF. Written as DNA, the CDR3 is TGCGCCAGCAGCCCGGGCCCTATGAACACTGAAGCTTTCTTT.